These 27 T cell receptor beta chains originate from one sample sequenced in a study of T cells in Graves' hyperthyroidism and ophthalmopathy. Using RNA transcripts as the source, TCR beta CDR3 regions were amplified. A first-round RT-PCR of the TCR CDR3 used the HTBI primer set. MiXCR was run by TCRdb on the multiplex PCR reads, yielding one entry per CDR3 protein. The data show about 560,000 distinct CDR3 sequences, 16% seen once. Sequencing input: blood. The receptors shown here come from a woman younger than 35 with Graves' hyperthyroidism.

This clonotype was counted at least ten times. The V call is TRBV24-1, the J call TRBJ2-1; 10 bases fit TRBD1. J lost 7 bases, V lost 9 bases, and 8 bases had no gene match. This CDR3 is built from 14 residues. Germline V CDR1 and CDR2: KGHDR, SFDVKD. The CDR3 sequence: CATQGQGISNEQFF. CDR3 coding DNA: TGTGCCACCCAGGGACAGGGGATCAGTAATGAGCAGTTCTTC.

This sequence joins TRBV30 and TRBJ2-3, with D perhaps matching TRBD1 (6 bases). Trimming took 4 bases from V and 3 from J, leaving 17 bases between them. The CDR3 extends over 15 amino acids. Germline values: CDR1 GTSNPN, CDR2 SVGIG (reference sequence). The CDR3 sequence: CAWNLFGRGTDTQYF. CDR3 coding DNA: TGTGCCTGGAATTTGTTTGGCAGGGGAACAGATACGCAGTATTTT. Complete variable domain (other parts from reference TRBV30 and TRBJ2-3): SQTIHQWPATLVQPVGSPLSLECTVEGTSNPNLYWYRQAAGRGLQLLFYSVGIGQISSEVPQNLSASRPQDRQFILSSKKLLLSDSGFYLCAWNLFGRGTDTQYFGPGTRLTVL.

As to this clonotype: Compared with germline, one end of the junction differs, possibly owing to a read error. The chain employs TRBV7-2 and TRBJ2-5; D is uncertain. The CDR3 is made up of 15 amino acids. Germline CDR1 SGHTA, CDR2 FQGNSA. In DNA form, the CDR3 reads TGCGCCAGCAGCCAAGATGCGACCCAACAAGAGACCCAGTACTTC. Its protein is CASSQDATQQETQYF. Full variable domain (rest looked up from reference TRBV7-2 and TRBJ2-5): GAGVSQSPSNKVTEKGKDVELRCDPISGHTALYWYRQSLGQGLEFLIYFQGNSAPDKSGLPSDRFSAERTGGSVSTLTIQRTQQEDSAVYLCASSQDATQQETQYFGPGTRLLVL.

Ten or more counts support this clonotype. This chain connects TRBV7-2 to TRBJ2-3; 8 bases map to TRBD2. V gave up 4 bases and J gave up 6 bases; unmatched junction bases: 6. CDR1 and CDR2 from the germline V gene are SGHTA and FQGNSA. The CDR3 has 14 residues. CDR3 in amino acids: CASSSGLVGDTQYF. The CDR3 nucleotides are TGTGCCAGCAGCTCGGGACTAGTTGGGGATACGCAGTATTTT. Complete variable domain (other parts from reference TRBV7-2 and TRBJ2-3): GAGVSQSPSNKVTEKGKDVELRCDPISGHTALYWYRQSLGQGLEFLIYFQGNSAPDKSGLPSDRFSAERTGGSVSTLTIQRTQQEDSAVYLCASSSGLVGDTQYFGPGTRLTVL.

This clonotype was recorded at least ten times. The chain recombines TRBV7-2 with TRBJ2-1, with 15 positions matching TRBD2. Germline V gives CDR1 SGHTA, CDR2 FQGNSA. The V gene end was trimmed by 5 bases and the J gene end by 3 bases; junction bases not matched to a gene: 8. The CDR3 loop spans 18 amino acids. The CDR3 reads CASSRRTSGRVDYNEQFF. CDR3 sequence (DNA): TGTGCCAGCAGCCGACGGACTAGCGGGAGGGTGGACTACAATGAGCAGTTCTTC.

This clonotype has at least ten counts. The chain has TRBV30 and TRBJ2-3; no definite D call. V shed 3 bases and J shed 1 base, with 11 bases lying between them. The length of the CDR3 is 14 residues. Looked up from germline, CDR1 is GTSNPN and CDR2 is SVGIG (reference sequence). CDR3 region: CAWRSQRGTDTQYF. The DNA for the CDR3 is TGTGCCTGGAGATCACAGCGTGGCACAGATACGCAGTATTTT.

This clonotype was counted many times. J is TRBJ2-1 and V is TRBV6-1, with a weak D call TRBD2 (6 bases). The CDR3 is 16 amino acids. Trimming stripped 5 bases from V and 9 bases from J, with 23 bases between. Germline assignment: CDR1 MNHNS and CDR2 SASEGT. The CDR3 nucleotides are TGTGCCAGCAGTCCCCTCTCCGGGACTGGTGTCGGTGAGCAGTTCTTC. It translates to CASSPLSGTGVGEQFF.

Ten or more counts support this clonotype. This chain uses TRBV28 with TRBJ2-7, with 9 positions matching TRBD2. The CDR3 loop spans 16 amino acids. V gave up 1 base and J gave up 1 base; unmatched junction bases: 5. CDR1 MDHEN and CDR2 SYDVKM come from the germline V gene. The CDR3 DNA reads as TGTGCCAGCAGTTTATTTACTAGCGGGCCATCCTACGAGCAGTACTTC. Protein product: CASSLFTSGPSYEQYF.

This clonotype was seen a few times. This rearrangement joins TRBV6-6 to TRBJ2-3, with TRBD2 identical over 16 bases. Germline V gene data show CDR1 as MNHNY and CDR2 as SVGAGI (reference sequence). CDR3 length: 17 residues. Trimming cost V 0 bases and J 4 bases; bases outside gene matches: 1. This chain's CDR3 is CASSYSGLAGGADTQYF. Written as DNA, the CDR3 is TGTGCCAGCAGTTACTCGGGACTAGCGGGGGGGGCAGATACGCAGTATTTT.

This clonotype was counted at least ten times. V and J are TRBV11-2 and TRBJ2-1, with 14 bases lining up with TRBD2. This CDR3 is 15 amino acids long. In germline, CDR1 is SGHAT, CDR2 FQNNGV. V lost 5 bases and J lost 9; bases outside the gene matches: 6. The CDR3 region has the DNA TGTGCCAGCAGCCGAGGGACTAGCGGGAGTGGTGAGCAGTTCTTC. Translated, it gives CASSRGTSGSGEQFF.

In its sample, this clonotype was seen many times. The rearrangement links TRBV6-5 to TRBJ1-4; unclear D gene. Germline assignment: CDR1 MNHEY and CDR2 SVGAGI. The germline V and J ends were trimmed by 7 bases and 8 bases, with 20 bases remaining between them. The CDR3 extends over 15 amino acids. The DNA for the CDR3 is TGTGCCAGCACTAGATCCGTGGGCCTGGACGAAAAACTGTTTTTT. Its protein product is CASTRSVGLDEKLFF.

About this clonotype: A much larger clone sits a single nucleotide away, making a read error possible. Here the CDR3 reads CASSYISRKNNGQFF. As DNA, the CDR3 is TGTGCCAGCAGTTACATCAGTCGAAAAAACAATGGGCAGTTCTTC. The genes are TRBV6-2 or TRBV6-3 and TRBJ2-1; no clear D gene. CDR3 length: 15 residues. CDR1 MNHEY and CDR2 SVGEGT come from the germline V gene.

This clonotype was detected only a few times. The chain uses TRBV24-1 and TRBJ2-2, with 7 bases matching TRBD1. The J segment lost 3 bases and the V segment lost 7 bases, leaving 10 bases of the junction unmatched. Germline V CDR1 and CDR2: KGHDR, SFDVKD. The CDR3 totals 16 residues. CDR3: CATSPDRVGDTGELFF. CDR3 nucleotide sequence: TGTGCCACCAGCCCAGACAGGGTAGGAGACACCGGGGAGCTGTTTTTT.

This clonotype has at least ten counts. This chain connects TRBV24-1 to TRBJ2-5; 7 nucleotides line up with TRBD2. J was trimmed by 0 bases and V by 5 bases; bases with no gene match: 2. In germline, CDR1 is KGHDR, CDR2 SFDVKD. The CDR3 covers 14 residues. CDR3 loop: CATSVTSDQETQYF. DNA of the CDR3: TGTGCCACCAGTGTAACTAGCGACCAAGAGACCCAGTACTTC.

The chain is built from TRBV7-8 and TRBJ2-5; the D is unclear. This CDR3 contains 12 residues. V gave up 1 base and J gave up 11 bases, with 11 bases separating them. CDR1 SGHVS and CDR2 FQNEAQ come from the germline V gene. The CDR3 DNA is TGTGCCAGCAGCTTAGGCCGCCAGGTACAGTACTTC. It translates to CASSLGRQVQYF.

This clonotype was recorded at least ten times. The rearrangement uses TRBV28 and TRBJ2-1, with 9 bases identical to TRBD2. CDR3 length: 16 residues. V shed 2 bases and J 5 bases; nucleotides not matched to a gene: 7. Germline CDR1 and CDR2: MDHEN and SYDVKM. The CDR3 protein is CASSLAGTSRHNEQFF. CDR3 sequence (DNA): TGTGCCAGCAGTTTAGCCGGGACTAGCCGACACAATGAGCAGTTCTTC.

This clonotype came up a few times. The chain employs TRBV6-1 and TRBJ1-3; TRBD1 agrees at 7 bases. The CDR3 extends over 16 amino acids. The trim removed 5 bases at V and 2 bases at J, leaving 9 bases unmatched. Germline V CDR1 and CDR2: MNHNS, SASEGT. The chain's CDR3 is CASSPRADRAGNTIYF. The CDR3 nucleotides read TGTGCCAGCAGTCCCAGAGCCGACAGGGCTGGAAACACCATATATTTT.

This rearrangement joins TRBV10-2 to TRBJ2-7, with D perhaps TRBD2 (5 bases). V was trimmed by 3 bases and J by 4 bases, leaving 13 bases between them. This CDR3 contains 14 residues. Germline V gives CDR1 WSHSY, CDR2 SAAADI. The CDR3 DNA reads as TGCGCCAGCAGTGACAACCTTAGAGGGTACGAGCAGTACTTC. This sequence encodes CASSDNLRGYEQYF.

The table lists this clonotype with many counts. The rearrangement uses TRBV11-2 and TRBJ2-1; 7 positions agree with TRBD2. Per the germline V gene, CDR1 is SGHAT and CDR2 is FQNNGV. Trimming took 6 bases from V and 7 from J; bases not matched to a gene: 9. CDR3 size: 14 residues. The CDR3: CASRSPGLVNEQFF. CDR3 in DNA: TGTGCCAGCAGGTCCCCCGGACTAGTAAATGAGCAGTTCTTC.

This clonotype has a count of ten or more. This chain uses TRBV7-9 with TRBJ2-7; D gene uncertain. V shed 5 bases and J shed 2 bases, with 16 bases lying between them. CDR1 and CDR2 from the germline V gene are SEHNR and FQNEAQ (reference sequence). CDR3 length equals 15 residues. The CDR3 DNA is TGTGCCAGCAGCCCCGGACGAGTTGGGCCCTACGAGCAGTACTTC. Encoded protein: CASSPGRVGPYEQYF.

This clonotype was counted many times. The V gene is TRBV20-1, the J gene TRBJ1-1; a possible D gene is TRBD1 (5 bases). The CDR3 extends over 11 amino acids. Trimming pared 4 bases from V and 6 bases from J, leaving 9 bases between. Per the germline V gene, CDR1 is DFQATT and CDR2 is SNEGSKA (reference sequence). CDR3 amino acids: CSATGFSEAFF. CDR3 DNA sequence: TGCAGTGCTACAGGGTTTTCTGAAGCTTTCTTT.

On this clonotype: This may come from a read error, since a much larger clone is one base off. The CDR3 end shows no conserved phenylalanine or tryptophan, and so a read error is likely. Here the CDR3 reads CASSFRDITYNEQFL. In DNA form, the CDR3 reads TGTGCCAGCAGCTTCCGGGACATCACCTACAATGAGCAGTTCTTA. V and J are TRBV7-2 and TRBJ2-1; a weak D match, TRBD1 (6 bases). This CDR3 has 15 residues. Per germline, CDR1 SGHTA and CDR2 FQGNSA. The V and J ends lost 3 bases and 2 bases respectively, with 11 bases between them.

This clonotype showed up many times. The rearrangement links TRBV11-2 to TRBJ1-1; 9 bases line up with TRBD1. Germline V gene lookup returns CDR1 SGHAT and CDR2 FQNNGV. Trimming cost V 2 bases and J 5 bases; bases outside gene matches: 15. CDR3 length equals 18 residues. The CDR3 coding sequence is TGTGCCAGCAGCTTAATACCCGGGACAGGGTTCTTGGGGACTGAAGCTTTCTTT. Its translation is CASSLIPGTGFLGTEAFF. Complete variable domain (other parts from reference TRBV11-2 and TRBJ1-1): EAGVAQSPRYKIIEKRQSVAFWCNPISGHATLYWYQQILGQGPKLLIQFQNNGVVDDSQLPKDRFSAERLKGVDSTLKIQPAKLEDSAVYLCASSLIPGTGFLGTEAFFGQGTRLTVV.

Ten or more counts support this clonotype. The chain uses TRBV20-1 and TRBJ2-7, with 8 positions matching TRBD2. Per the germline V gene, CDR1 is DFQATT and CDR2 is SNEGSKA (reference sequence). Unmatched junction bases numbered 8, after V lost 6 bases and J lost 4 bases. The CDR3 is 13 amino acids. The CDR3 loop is CSAHPRLAYEQYF. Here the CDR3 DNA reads TGCAGTGCCCACCCGCGACTAGCGTACGAGCAGTACTTC.

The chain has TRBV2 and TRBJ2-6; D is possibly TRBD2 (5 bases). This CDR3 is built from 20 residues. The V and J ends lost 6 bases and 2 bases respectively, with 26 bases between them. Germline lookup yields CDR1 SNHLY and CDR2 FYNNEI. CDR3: CASRAHLGGEPEAGANVLTF. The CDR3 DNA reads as TGTGCCAGCAGAGCTCACCTAGGTGGAGAGCCGGAGGCTGGGGCCAACGTCCTGACTTTC.

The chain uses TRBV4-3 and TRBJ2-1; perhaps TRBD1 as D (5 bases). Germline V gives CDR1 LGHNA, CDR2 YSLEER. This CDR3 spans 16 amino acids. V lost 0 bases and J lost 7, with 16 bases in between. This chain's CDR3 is CASSQDKAGFWNEQFF. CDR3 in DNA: TGCGCCAGCAGCCAAGATAAAGCAGGGTTTTGGAATGAGCAGTTCTTC.

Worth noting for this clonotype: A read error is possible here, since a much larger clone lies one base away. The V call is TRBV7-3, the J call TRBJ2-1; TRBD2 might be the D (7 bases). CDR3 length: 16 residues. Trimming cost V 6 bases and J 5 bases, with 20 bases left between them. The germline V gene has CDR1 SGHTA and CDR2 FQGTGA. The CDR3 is CASSPGGRGGHNEQFF. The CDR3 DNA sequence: TGTGCCAGCAGTCCGGGGGGTAGGGGGGGCCACAATGAGCAGTTCTTC.